The 17 T cell receptor beta chains reported below all come from one sample, sequenced in a study of blood T cell repertoires in COVID-19. Profiling relied on immunoSEQ multiplex PCR, and the TCRdb table lists in-frame clones only, not all of them. Of about 80,000 clones listed, around 81% were seen once; the top ten hold about 20%. Sequencing input: peripheral blood. The receptors originated from an elderly man with active or convalescent COVID-19.

This clone was detected only once. This sequence joins TRBV6-5 and TRBJ1-1; 8 nucleotides agree with TRBD1. The CDR3 is made up of 14 amino acids. CDR1 is MNHEY and CDR2 is SVGAGI in the germline V gene. Trimming at V came to 8 bases and at J to 7 bases, leaving 12 bases not matched to a gene. The CDR3 reads CASSPDREIGEAFF. CDR3 coding DNA: TGTGCCAGCTCACCGGACAGGGAGATCGGTGAAGCTTTCTTT.

This clone came up once. This chain uses TRBV28 with TRBJ2-7, with 9 bases fitting TRBD1. Trimming at V came to 5 bases and at J to 3 bases, leaving 8 bases not matched to a gene. Germline V gives CDR1 MDHEN, CDR2 SYDVKM. The CDR3 consists of 15 residues. The CDR3 is CASSAPGQGYYEQYV. The CDR3 DNA follows: TGTGCCAGCAGTGCCCCGGGACAGGGCTACTACGAGCAGTACGTC.

The J gene is TRBJ1-6, the V gene TRBV23-1; TRBD1 matches at 11 bases. TRBV23-1 is noted as an ORF with a role that remains uncertain. The CDR3 has 16 residues. V lost 8 bases to trimming and J lost 5 bases; unmatched junction nucleotides: 8. CDR3 DNA: TGCGCCAGCCTGGACAGGGGGCGGTTGGATAATTCACCCCTCCACTTT. This translates into CASLDRGRLDNSPLHF.

The chain is built from TRBV6-2 or TRBV6-3 and TRBJ2-7, with D possibly matching TRBD2 (6 bases). Trimming left V 6 bases short and J 3 bases short, with 15 bases between. The CDR3 has 14 amino acids. The germline V gene has CDR1 MNHEY and CDR2 SVGEGT. CDR3 residues: CASSPGTYVYEQYV. The CDR3 DNA is TGTGCCAGCAGCCCCGGGACTTACGTCTACGAGCAGTACGTC.

This chain uses TRBV30 with TRBJ2-1, with D perhaps TRBD1 (6 bases). V lost 0 bases and J lost 0, with 12 bases in between. The length of the CDR3 is 16 residues. Germline V gene lookup returns CDR1 GTSNPN and CDR2 SVGIG (reference sequence). The DNA for the CDR3 is TGTGCCTGGAGTGTCCGGACAGTGAGCTCCTACAATGAGCAGTTCTTC. Its protein product is CAWSVRTVSSYNEQFF.

The V gene is TRBV21-1, the J gene TRBJ1-6. TRBV21-1 is reported as a pseudogene. The length of the CDR3 is 14 residues. The CDR3 DNA reads TGTGCCAGCAGCGGGAGTCGTGGCAATTCACCCCTCCACTTT. This gives the protein CASSGSRGNSPLHF.

The chain recombines TRBV11-2 with TRBJ1-1; 8 bases map to TRBD1. The trim removed 5 bases at V and 5 bases at J, leaving 10 bases unmatched. Germline V lookup: CDR1 SGHAT, CDR2 FQNNGV. The CDR3 is 15 amino acids. CDR3 DNA: TGTGCCAGCAGCATACTTCAGGGGGCGAGGACTGAAGCTTTCTTT. This sequence encodes CASSILQGARTEAFF.

The rearrangement links TRBV15 to TRBJ1-1, with 12 nucleotides matching TRBD1. CDR1 LNHNV and CDR2 YYDKDF come from the germline V gene (reference sequence). Trimming took 4 bases from V and 5 from J; bases not matched to a gene: 5. This CDR3 region has 15 residues. The CDR3 nucleotides are TGTGCCACCAGCATCCGGGACAGGGGGCAAACTGAAGCTTTCTTT. It codes for CATSIRDRGQTEAFF.

The V and J genes are TRBV7-5 and TRBJ1-1; TRBD1, the D gene given by the table, was not confirmed from the DNA. TRBV7-5 counts as a pseudogene. CDR3 length equals 15 residues. The CDR3 DNA sequence: TGTGCCAGAAGCTCCCGGCGACAGGTAAAAACTGAAGCTTTCTTT. Its translation is CARSSRRQVKTEAFF.

Concerning this clone itself: An end of the junction does not agree with germline; a read error may underlie this. V gene TRBV11-2 combines with J gene TRBJ1-5; 8 positions match TRBD1. This CDR3 comprises 14 residues. The germline V gene encodes CDR1 SGHAT and CDR2 FQNNGV. CDR3 nucleotide sequence: TGTGCCAGCAGCGTAGACAGGGGTGGTCAGCCCCAGCATTTT. Translated: CASSVDRGGQPQHF.

This chain joins TRBV6-6 and TRBJ2-1, with a possible D match to TRBD1 (5 bases). The germline V gene encodes CDR1 MNHNY and CDR2 SVGAGI (reference sequence). The CDR3 runs to 16 residues. V was trimmed by 6 bases and J by 0 bases, leaving 15 bases between them. CDR3 in amino acids: CASSPQKGPSYNEQFF. The CDR3 region has the DNA TGTGCCAGCAGCCCCCAGAAGGGGCCCTCCTACAATGAGCAGTTCTTC.

This clone was detected once. The chain recombines TRBV7-3 with TRBJ2-2; 14 bases fit TRBD2. Per the germline V gene, CDR1 is SGHTA and CDR2 is FQGTGA. V shed 6 bases and J 5 bases; nucleotides not matched to a gene: 8. The CDR3 length is 17 residues. This chain's CDR3 is CASRPGLAGGKTGELFF. The CDR3, as DNA: TGTGCCAGCAGGCCCGGACTAGCGGGAGGCAAAACCGGGGAGCTGTTTTTT.

The count of this clone is one. J is TRBJ2-5 and V is TRBV10-3; possibly TRBD2 for D (7 bases). The germline V gene has CDR1 ENHRY and CDR2 SYGVKD. CDR3 length: 14 amino acids. Trimming shortened V by 0 bases and J by 5 bases, and 10 bases separated the two germline ends. The CDR3 region is CAISESGGAETQYF. The CDR3 nucleotides read TGTGCCATCAGTGAGTCGGGGGGGGCCGAGACCCAGTACTTC.

V usage is TRBV7-2 and J usage is TRBJ2-6, with 8 positions matching TRBD1. This CDR3 is 16 amino acids long. Germline V gene sequence: CDR1 SGHTA, CDR2 FQGNSA. With V trimmed by 3 bases and J by 4 bases, 5 bases remained unmatched. DNA for the CDR3: TGTGCCAGCAGCTTCGGACAGGGTGTGGGGGCCAACGTCCTGACTTTC. Protein: CASSFGQGVGANVLTF.

The V call is TRBV28, the J call TRBJ1-3; TRBD1 matches 8 bases. Germline loops: CDR1 MDHEN, CDR2 SYDVKM. This CDR3 has 15 amino acids. V trimming: 3 bases; J trimming: 8 bases; junction bases outside the gene matches: 9. The CDR3 region has the DNA TGTGCCAGCAGTTTGGCCCCCCAGGGGGCTTACACCATATATTTT. Amino acids: CASSLAPQGAYTIYF.

The chain uses TRBV5-6 and TRBJ2-1, with TRBD2 matching over 12 bases. Trimming cost V 0 bases and J 13 bases; bases outside gene matches: 5. Germline loops: CDR1 SGHDT, CDR2 YYEEEE. This CDR3 contains 14 residues. This chain's CDR3 is CASSLDLAGGDQFF. CDR3 nucleotides: TGTGCCAGCAGCTTGGACCTAGCGGGGGGGGACCAGTTCTTC.

The V gene is TRBV3-1 (or the pseudogene TRBV3-2), the J gene TRBJ1-1, with TRBD1 matching over 11 bases. In germline, CDR1 is LGHDT, CDR2 YNNKEL (reference sequence). The CDR3 has 14 amino acids. Unmatched junction bases numbered 3, after V lost 3 bases and J lost 6 bases. The CDR3 sequence: CASSHWTGGSEAFF. CDR3 nucleotides: TGTGCCAGCAGCCATTGGACAGGGGGCTCTGAAGCTTTCTTT.